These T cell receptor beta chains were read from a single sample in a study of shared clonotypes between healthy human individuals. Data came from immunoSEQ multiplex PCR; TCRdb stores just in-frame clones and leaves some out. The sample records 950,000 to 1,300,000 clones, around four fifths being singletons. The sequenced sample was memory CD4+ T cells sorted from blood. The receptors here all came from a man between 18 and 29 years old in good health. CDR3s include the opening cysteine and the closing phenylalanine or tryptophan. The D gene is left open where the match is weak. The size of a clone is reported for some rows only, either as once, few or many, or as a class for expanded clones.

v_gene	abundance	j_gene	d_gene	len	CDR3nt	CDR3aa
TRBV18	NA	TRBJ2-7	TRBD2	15	TGTGCCAGCTCAGACGGGACTAGCGTAAGATACGAGCAGTACTTC	CASSDGTSVRYEQYF
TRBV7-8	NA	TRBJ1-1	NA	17	TGTGCCAGCAGCTTAGGCCCCCAGGGAACCAAGAACACTGAAGCTTTCTTT	CASSLGPQGTKNTEAFF
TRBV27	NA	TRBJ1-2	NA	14	TGTGCCAGCAGTCCAACTCAGGGCCTCTATGGCTACACCTTC	CASSPTQGLYGYTF
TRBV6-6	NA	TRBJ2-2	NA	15	TGTGCCAGCAATTCACAGGGGGGGATAACCGGGGAGCTGTTTTTT	CASNSQGGITGELFF
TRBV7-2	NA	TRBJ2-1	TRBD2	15	TGTGCCAGCAGTTTACTAGCGAGCTCCTACAATGAGCAGTTCTTC	CASSLLASSYNEQFF
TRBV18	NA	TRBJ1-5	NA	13	TGTGCCAGCTCACCAGGTTCTGATCAGCCCCAGCATTTT	CASSPGSDQPQHF
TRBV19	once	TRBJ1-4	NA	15	TGTGCCAGTAGTATGCGTGCCAGGGTGTCGGAAAAACTGTTTTTT	CASSMRARVSEKLFF
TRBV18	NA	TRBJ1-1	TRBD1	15	TGTGCCAGCTCACCACGGCAGGGGGGTAACACTGAAGCTTTCTTT	CASSPRQGGNTEAFF
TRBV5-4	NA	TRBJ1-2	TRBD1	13	TGTGCCAGCGGGGACAGGACAAACTATGGCTACACCTTC	CASGDRTNYGYTF
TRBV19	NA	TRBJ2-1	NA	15	TGTGCCAGTAGTCCAGGGGCCCCCTCCTACAATGAGCAGTTCTTC	CASSPGAPSYNEQFF
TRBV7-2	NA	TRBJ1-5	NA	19	TGTGCCAGCAGCATGGTGCCCGACAGCCTGCCTTATAGCAATCAGCCCCAGCATTTT	CASSMVPDSLPYSNQPQHF
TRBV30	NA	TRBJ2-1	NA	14	TGTGCCTGTTCAACCGGGACAAGAATGAGTGAGCAGTTCTTC	CACSTGTRMSEQFF
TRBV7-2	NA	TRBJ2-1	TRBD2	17	TGTGCCAGCAGCTTAGCGGTAGCGGGTGGCGCCTACAATGAGCAGTTCTTC	CASSLAVAGGAYNEQFF
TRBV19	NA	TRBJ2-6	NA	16	TGTGCCAGTAGTTCCCACAGGGCCTCTGGGGCCAACGTCCTGACTTTC	CASSSHRASGANVLTF
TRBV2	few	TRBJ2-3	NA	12	TGTGCCAGCAGGAGAGTAGCGGATACGCAGTATTTT	CASRRVADTQYF
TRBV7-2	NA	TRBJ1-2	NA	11	TGTGCCGAGGGGCAGAACTATGGCTACACCTTC	CAEGQNYGYTF
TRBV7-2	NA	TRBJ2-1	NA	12	TGTGCCAGCTCTAAGGCTTACAATGAGCAGTTCTTC	CASSKAYNEQFF
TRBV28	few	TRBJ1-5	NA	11	TGTGCCAGCAGTTACAATGGGCCCCAGCATTTT	CASSYNGPQHF
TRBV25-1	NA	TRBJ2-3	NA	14	TGTGCCAGCAGTGAGGGGGGTAGGTCAGATACGCAGTATTTT	CASSEGGRSDTQYF
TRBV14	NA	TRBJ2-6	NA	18	TGTGCCAGCAGCCAAGTAAGGCCAACAAGCTCTGGGGCCAACGTCCTGACTTTC	CASSQVRPTSSGANVLTF
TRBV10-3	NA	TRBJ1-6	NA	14	TGTGCCACTCAACGGAGCGGGGGTCTCGAAAGGTACCACTTT	CATQRSGGLERYHF
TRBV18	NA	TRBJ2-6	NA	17	TGTGCCAGCTCAACGGCTTTACAGATCTCTGGGGCCAACGTCCTGACTTTC	CASSTALQISGANVLTF
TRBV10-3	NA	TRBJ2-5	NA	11	TGTGCCACCCGGACCCGAGAGACCCAGTACTTC	CATRTRETQYF
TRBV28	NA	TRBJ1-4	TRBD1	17	TGTGCCAGCAGCCCCGGGACAGGGGGCGCGAAGAGGGAAAAACTGTTTTTT	CASSPGTGGAKREKLFF
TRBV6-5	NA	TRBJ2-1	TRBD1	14	TGTGCCAGCAAATCAGGACAGGCCTACAATGAGCAGTTCTTC	CASKSGQAYNEQFF
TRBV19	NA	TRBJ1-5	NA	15	TGTGCCAGTAGTATGTCTCAGAACGGCAATCAGCCCCAGCATTTT	CASSMSQNGNQPQHF
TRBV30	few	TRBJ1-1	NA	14	TGTGCCTGGAGTGTACAGAGCGTGGGGACTGAAGCTTTCTTT	CAWSVQSVGTEAFF
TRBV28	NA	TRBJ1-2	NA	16	TGTGCCAGCCATATAGGAATGGGTCCGCCTAACTATGGCTACACCTTC	CASHIGMGPPNYGYTF
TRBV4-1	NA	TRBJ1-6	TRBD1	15	TGCGCCAGCAGCCCCCCTGCGACAGGGTATTCACCCCTCCACTTT	CASSPPATGYSPLHF
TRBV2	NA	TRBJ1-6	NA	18	TGTGCCAGCAGTCTTCAGGGAAGAGACAGCTCCTATAATTCACCCCTCCACTTT	CASSLQGRDSSYNSPLHF
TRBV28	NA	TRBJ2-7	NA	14	TGTGCCAGCAGTGTAGGAACTATTGCCTACGAGCAGTACTTC	CASSVGTIAYEQYF